Presented here are 27 T cell receptor beta chains from one specimen sequenced in a study of PD-1 blockade in classical Hodgkin lymphoma. Sequenced by immunoSEQ multiplex PCR; TCRdb stores in-frame clones only, minus some. The sample comprises about 15,000 clones, approximately 86% of which are singletons, and around 0.86% rests with the top ten. Time point denoted: newly diagnosed, previously untreated cHL patient sample. Magnetic depletion of unwanted cells isolated CD4+ T cells from thawed PBMCs. Sequencing used CD4+ T cells from blood. The receptors here all came from a human donor with classical Hodgkin lymphoma.

This chain links TRBV7-2 with TRBJ2-1, with 11 positions matching TRBD2. Germline V gives CDR1 SGHTA, CDR2 FQGNSA. The CDR3 runs 16 residues. V was clipped by 1 base and J by 8 bases; unmatched bases: 7. The CDR3 DNA follows: TGTGCCAGCAGCTTAGGGGTTAGCGGGAGGGTCGATGAGCAGTTCTTC. It translates to CASSLGVSGRVDEQFF.

The rearrangement uses TRBV7-2 and TRBJ2-2; 11 bases map to TRBD2. J gave up 5 bases and V 5 bases, and 4 bases lay outside the gene matches. Germline V gene lookup returns CDR1 SGHTA and CDR2 FQGNSA. This CDR3 is built from 15 residues. For the CDR3, the DNA is TGTGCCAGCAGCCGGGGGACTAGCGGTACCGGGGAGCTGTTTTTT. It codes for CASSRGTSGTGELFF.

Concerning this clone itself: Additional DNA sequences in this sample encode the identical CDR3. This chain connects TRBV19 to TRBJ1-5; D call uncertain. Trimming removed 1 base at V and 6 bases at J, with 13 bases between. The germline gives CDR1 LNHDA, CDR2 SQIVND (reference sequence). The CDR3 is made up of 15 amino acids. CDR3 sequence reads: CASSIGNTPGQPQHF. The CDR3 nucleotides are TGTGCCAGTAGTATAGGCAACACCCCTGGTCAGCCCCAGCATTTT.

The genes are TRBV19 and TRBJ1-2; 12 bases map to TRBD1. CDR1 is LNHDA and CDR2 is SQIVND in the germline V gene (reference sequence). The CDR3 sequence is 17 residues long. Germline trimming cut 3 bases from V and 7 bases from J; bases unmatched to any gene: 12. CDR3 sequence: CASSISSGTGGASGYTF. Written as DNA, the CDR3 is TGTGCCAGTAGTATTTCGTCTGGGACAGGGGGCGCGAGTGGCTACACCTTC.

The chain employs TRBV30 and TRBJ2-2; D uncertain. The CDR3 sequence is 14 residues long. V was shortened by 2 bases and J by 1 base, with 8 bases between the two germline ends. Germline V lookup: CDR1 GTSNPN, CDR2 SVGIG (reference sequence). The CDR3 DNA reads as TGTGCCTGGAGTCGGCGAATGAACACCGGGGAGCTGTTTTTT. It encodes CAWSRRMNTGELFF.

CDR3 bases: TGTGCCAGCAGCGTGGGGGGTTTCACTGAAGCTTTCTTT. Translated: CASSVGGFTEAFF. The chain carries TRBV7-2 and TRBJ1-1, with D perhaps TRBD1 (5 bases). The germline V and J ends were trimmed by 5 bases and 4 bases, with 11 bases remaining between them. From germline, CDR1 is SGHTA and CDR2 FQGNSA. CDR3 length equals 13 residues.

J is TRBJ2-3 and V is TRBV9, with TRBD2 identical over 10 bases. The CDR3 has 16 residues. V dropped 4 bases and J dropped 3; count of bases not matched to a gene: 8. The germline V gene has CDR1 SGDLS and CDR2 YYNGEE. The DNA for the CDR3 is TGTGCCAGCAGCCCGGGGACTAGCGCGGGGACAGATACGCAGTATTTT. Translating it yields CASSPGTSAGTDTQYF.

This chain joins TRBV7-6 and TRBJ2-7; D remains ambiguous. V lost 6 bases and J 3 bases, leaving 12 bases between the germline ends. The germline V gene has CDR1 SGHVS and CDR2 FNYEAQ. The CDR3 totals 13 residues. This CDR3 is CASSPGAVYEQYF. CDR3 DNA sequence: TGTGCCAGCAGTCCGGGCGCAGTCTACGAGCAGTACTTC.

This clone was recorded only once. The chain uses TRBV4-3 and TRBJ2-1, with 8 bases fitting TRBD2. The CDR3 sequence is 12 residues long. CDR1 LGHNA and CDR2 YSLEER come from the germline V gene. V gave up 4 bases and J gave up 8 bases; unmatched junction bases: 1. In DNA form, the CDR3 reads TGCGCCAGCAGCCCCGGGAGGGATGAGCAGTTCTTC. This codes for CASSPGRDEQFF.

The genes are TRBV6-5 and TRBJ2-1; D gene uncertain. V dropped 2 bases and J dropped 5 bases, with 16 bases sitting between them. The length of the CDR3 is 16 residues. Germline V lookup: CDR1 MNHEY, CDR2 SVGAGI. DNA of the CDR3: TGTGCCAGCAGTTACACCCGTGCTTCCGGAAACAATGAGCAGTTCTTC. It translates to CASSYTRASGNNEQFF.

The rearrangement uses TRBV9 and TRBJ2-1; TRBD1 matches 7 bases. The CDR3 has 18 amino acids. V shed 3 bases and J 9 bases; nucleotides not matched to a gene: 21. The germline V gene has CDR1 SGDLS and CDR2 YYNGEE. The CDR3 DNA is TGTGCCAGCAGCGACAATTCGCAGGGGGTAGGAGCTTACTTTGAGCAGTTCTTC. As protein: CASSDNSQGVGAYFEQFF.

The chain employs TRBV5-1 and TRBJ2-1; D remains unclear. The CDR3 is 14 residues long. V gave up 0 bases and J gave up 11 bases, with 15 bases separating them. Germline CDR1 SGHRS, CDR2 YFSETQ. The chain's CDR3 is CASSLAGSGKKQFF. The CDR3 DNA is TGCGCCAGCAGCTTGGCCGGTTCAGGAAAAAAGCAGTTCTTC.

The chain employs TRBV7-2 and TRBJ2-7; D possibly corresponds to TRBD2 (6 bases). CDR1 and CDR2 from the germline V gene are SGHTA and FQGNSA. The V and J ends lost 5 bases and 7 bases respectively, with 15 bases between them. The CDR3 has 13 residues. CDR3 in amino acids: CASSLGPRGEQYF. CDR3 coding DNA: TGTGCCAGCAGCCTCGGACCGCGGGGAGAGCAGTACTTC.

About this clone itself: The limits of the CDR3 on the DNA are not certain, so only TCRdb's listed CDR3 is given. CDR3 in amino acids: CASSLVATGTGEPFF. V is TRBV5-4 and J is TRBJ2-2; TRBD2, the table's D call, lacks a check against the DNA. The germline V gene encodes CDR1 SGHNT and CDR2 YYREEE (reference sequence). Ends included, the CDR3 has 15 residues.

The genes are TRBV2 and TRBJ2-5; 13 bases fit TRBD2. There are 18 residues in the CDR3. With V trimmed by 5 bases and J by 5 bases, 14 bases remained unmatched. Germline V gene lookup returns CDR1 SNHLY and CDR2 FYNNEI. CDR3 sequence: CASSPTGLAGLGPETQYF. In DNA form, the CDR3 reads TGTGCCAGCAGTCCAACGGGACTAGCGGGATTGGGGCCGGAGACCCAGTACTTC.

A single count supports this clone. The chain has TRBV4-1 and TRBJ2-1; no clear D gene. This CDR3 spans 17 amino acids. V was pared by 1 base and J by 2 bases, with 15 bases between. CDR1 is MGHRA and CDR2 is YSYEKL in the germline V gene. As DNA, the CDR3 is TGCGCCAGCAGCCAAGTAACCGGAATAATTACCTACAATGAGCAGTTCTTC. It is translated as CASSQVTGIITYNEQFF.

The chain couples TRBV11-2 to TRBJ2-3, with TRBD2 matching over 8 bases. CDR1 and CDR2 (germline): SGHAT, FQNNGV. The CDR3 contains 16 residues. J was trimmed by 5 bases and V by 4 bases; bases with no gene match: 11. This CDR3 is CASSSPGREGGDTQYF. The CDR3, as DNA: TGTGCCAGCAGCTCCCCCGGACGGGAGGGTGGAGATACGCAGTATTTT. The whole variable domain, remainder taken from reference TRBV11-2 and TRBJ2-3, is EAGVAQSPRYKIIEKRQSVAFWCNPISGHATLYWYQQILGQGPKLLIQFQNNGVVDDSQLPKDRFSAERLKGVDSTLKIQPAKLEDSAVYLCASSSPGREGGDTQYFGPGTRLTVL.

J is TRBJ2-7 and V is TRBV6-6; 8 bases align to TRBD1. The length of the CDR3 is 13 residues. J gave up 5 bases and V 10 bases, and 10 bases lay outside the gene matches. Germline V gene sequence: CDR1 MNHNY, CDR2 SVGAGI (reference sequence). The CDR3 bases are TGTGCCACCAGCCGACAGGGGTCCCACGAGCAGTACTTC. It yields the protein CATSRQGSHEQYF.

The CDR3: CAWSKGQGTTDTQYF. CDR3 nucleotide sequence: TGTGCCTGGAGTAAGGGACAGGGGACCACAGATACGCAGTATTTT. This chain links TRBV30 with TRBJ2-3; 10 bases map to TRBD1. Germline V CDR1 and CDR2: GTSNPN, SVGIG (reference sequence). The V and J ends lost 2 bases and 2 bases, in that order; junction bases with no gene match: 4. The CDR3 has 15 residues.

The chain employs TRBV28 and TRBJ2-3; 14 nucleotides align to TRBD2. The CDR3 runs 17 residues. Germline V CDR1 and CDR2: MDHEN, SYDVKM. The J segment lost 1 base and the V segment lost 3 bases, leaving 3 bases of the junction unmatched. The CDR3 DNA is TGTGCCAGCAGTTTGCTGGGACTAGCGGGAGGCACAGATACGCAGTATTTT. It translates to CASSLLGLAGGTDTQYF.

The chain links TRBV27 to TRBJ1-4; D is unresolved. V was clipped by 1 base and J by 5 bases, with 8 bases between them. From germline, CDR1 is MNHEY and CDR2 SMNVEV (reference sequence). The length of the CDR3 is 14 residues. DNA of the CDR3: TGTGCCAGCAGTTTATGGTCCTCAAATGAAAAACTGTTTTTT. It specifies CASSLWSSNEKLFF.

The gene calls are TRBV5-1 and TRBJ2-7; D remains ambiguous. CDR3 length: 13 residues. Germline lookup yields CDR1 SGHRS and CDR2 YFSETQ. Trimming stripped 0 bases from V and 6 bases from J, with 10 bases between. This CDR3 is CASSLVQRSEQYF. The DNA for the CDR3 is TGCGCCAGCAGCTTGGTCCAAAGGAGCGAGCAGTACTTC.

V gene TRBV5-8 combines with J gene TRBJ2-5; the match to TRBD2 covers 12 bases. After removal of 0 bases from V and 5 bases from J, the junction contained 2 bases not matched to a gene. Germline lookup yields CDR1 SGHTS and CDR2 YDEGEE. This CDR3 is built from 15 residues. The CDR3 reads CASSLGTSGRETQYF. The CDR3 region has the DNA TGTGCCAGCAGCTTGGGCACTAGCGGGAGGGAGACCCAGTACTTC. The variable domain in full, completed from reference TRBV5-8 and TRBJ2-5, reads EAGVTQSPTHLIKTRGQQATLRCSPISGHTSVYWYQQALGLGLQFLLWYDEGEERNRGNFPPRFSGRQFPNYSSELNVNALELEDSALYLCASSLGTSGRETQYFGPGTRLLVL.

The chain has TRBV7-9 and TRBJ1-1; D gene unclear. The germline gives CDR1 SEHNR, CDR2 FQNEAQ (reference sequence). The V end lost 2 bases, the J end lost 7 bases, and 5 bases lay between the germline ends. This CDR3 is built from 11 residues. This CDR3 is CASSLNREAFF. In DNA form, the CDR3 reads TGTGCCAGCAGCTTAAATCGTGAAGCTTTCTTT. Drawing the rest from reference TRBV7-9 and TRBJ1-1, the complete variable domain is DTGVSQNPRHKITKRGQNVTFRCDPISEHNRLYWYRQTLGQGPEFLTYFQNEAQLEKSRLLSDRFSAERPKGSFSTLEIQRTEQGDSAMYLCASSLNREAFFGQGTRLTVV.

V and J are TRBV18 and TRBJ2-1, with 11 bases matching TRBD1. Looked up from germline, CDR1 is KGHSH and CDR2 is LQKENI. With 3 bases clipped from V and 2 bases from J, the junction kept 0 bases outside the gene matches. The CDR3 is 15 amino acids. The CDR3 region is CASSPDRGPYNEQFF. CDR3 nucleotide sequence: TGTGCCAGCTCACCGGACAGGGGGCCCTACAATGAGCAGTTCTTC.

This clone occurred once. The chain uses TRBV5-4 and TRBJ2-1, with TRBD2 matching over 9 bases. The trim removed 1 base at V and 0 bases at J, leaving 11 bases unmatched. CDR3 size: 19 residues. Germline V gene sequence: CDR1 SGHNT, CDR2 YYREEE (reference sequence). CDR3 residues: CASSLPQREAPSSYNEQFF. Written as DNA, the CDR3 is TGTGCCAGCAGCTTGCCCCAGCGGGAGGCCCCTAGCTCCTACAATGAGCAGTTCTTC.

The chain carries TRBV11-2 and TRBJ1-2, with D hard to call. CDR1 and CDR2 from the germline V gene are SGHAT and FQNNGV. V lost 0 bases to trimming and J lost 0 bases, with 8 bases between them. CDR3 size: 15 residues. The DNA of the CDR3 is TGTGCCAGCAGCTTAGAGGGCGGGGCTAACTATGGCTACACCTTC. It translates to CASSLEGGANYGYTF.